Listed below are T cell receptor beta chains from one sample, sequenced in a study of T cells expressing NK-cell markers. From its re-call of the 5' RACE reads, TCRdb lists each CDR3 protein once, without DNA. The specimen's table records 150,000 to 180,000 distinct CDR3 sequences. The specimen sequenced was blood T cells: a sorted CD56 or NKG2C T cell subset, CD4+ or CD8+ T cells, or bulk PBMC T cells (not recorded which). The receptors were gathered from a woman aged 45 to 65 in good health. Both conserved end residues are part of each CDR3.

CDR3aa: CASSYWPGTTNYEQYF; j_gene: TRBJ2-7; v_gene: TRBV5-1
CDR3aa: CATNPGPPGSTDTQYF; j_gene: TRBJ2-3; v_gene: TRBV24-1
CDR3aa: CASSPGPTVANTEAFF; j_gene: TRBJ1-1; v_gene: TRBV10-1
CDR3aa: CASSLQGAYLFF; j_gene: TRBJ2-1; v_gene: TRBV5-1
CDR3aa: CASSFRWGETQYF; j_gene: TRBJ2-5; v_gene: TRBV12-3/TRBV12-4
CDR3aa: CASSTYGGNEQYF; j_gene: TRBJ2-7; v_gene: TRBV5-6
CDR3aa: CASSFPEGYEQYF; j_gene: TRBJ2-7; v_gene: TRBV28
CDR3aa: CASSLDVQGEELFF; j_gene: TRBJ2-2; v_gene: TRBV11-2
CDR3aa: CASSPGDSSTDTQYF; j_gene: TRBJ2-3; v_gene: TRBV12-3/TRBV12-4
CDR3aa: CASSPAGATGELFF; j_gene: TRBJ2-2; v_gene: TRBV12-3/TRBV12-4
CDR3aa: CASSQTLISGRGGELFF; j_gene: TRBJ2-2; v_gene: TRBV14
CDR3aa: CSARDPSGSTVNEQFF; j_gene: TRBJ2-1; v_gene: TRBV20-1
CDR3aa: CSARPLAGGTGELFF; j_gene: TRBJ2-2; v_gene: TRBV20-1
CDR3aa: CSVEDRRNLNTEAFF; j_gene: TRBJ1-1; v_gene: TRBV29-1
CDR3aa: CASSQRGAVEQFF; j_gene: TRBJ2-1; v_gene: TRBV5-6
CDR3aa: CASSLIGHTGQYF; j_gene: TRBJ2-7; v_gene: TRBV27
CDR3aa: CASSFSRGETQYF; j_gene: TRBJ2-5; v_gene: TRBV12-3/TRBV12-4
CDR3aa: CASSLAGGQETQYF; j_gene: TRBJ2-5; v_gene: TRBV12-3/TRBV12-4
CDR3aa: CASTLGGGSPLHF; j_gene: TRBJ1-6; v_gene: TRBV12-3/TRBV12-4
CDR3aa: CASTPREEVTDTQNF; j_gene: TRBJ2-3; v_gene: TRBV4-1
CDR3aa: CASSYTGTGMGDTQYF; j_gene: TRBJ2-3; v_gene: TRBV7-9
CDR3aa: CASSLDPGLAGLNEQFF; j_gene: TRBJ2-1; v_gene: TRBV7-8
CDR3aa: CASSRSDNEQFF; j_gene: TRBJ2-1; v_gene: TRBV5-5
CDR3aa: CASSFPSGTSNEQFF; j_gene: TRBJ2-1; v_gene: TRBV7-9
CDR3aa: CASATNTEAFF; j_gene: TRBJ1-1; v_gene: TRBV4-2
CDR3aa: CASSFRTGNDIQYF; j_gene: TRBJ2-4; v_gene: TRBV5-6
CDR3aa: CASSLALAGELFF; j_gene: TRBJ2-2; v_gene: TRBV7-2
CDR3aa: CASSPAGLAGDNEQFF; j_gene: TRBJ2-1; v_gene: TRBV4-1
CDR3aa: CASSYRGGDFNTEAFF; j_gene: TRBJ1-1; v_gene: TRBV7-2
CDR3aa: CASSYRGEQPQHF; j_gene: TRBJ1-5; v_gene: TRBV27
CDR3aa: CASSPELAGLNNEQFF; j_gene: TRBJ2-1; v_gene: TRBV5-1
CDR3aa: CASSQTGGALGGYTF; j_gene: TRBJ1-2; v_gene: TRBV12-3/TRBV12-4
CDR3aa: CASSSEGTSDQPQHF; j_gene: TRBJ1-5; v_gene: TRBV6-2/TRBV6-3
CDR3aa: CATYPIDRAWAQHF; j_gene: TRBJ1-5; v_gene: TRBV24-1
CDR3aa: CASSQRLAGGNTGELFF; j_gene: TRBJ2-2; v_gene: TRBV7-9
CDR3aa: CASSQGPGGTGELFF; j_gene: TRBJ2-2; v_gene: TRBV3-1
CDR3aa: CAWEMGAGNTIYF; j_gene: TRBJ1-3; v_gene: TRBV30
CDR3aa: CASSLKKRTSGNTIYF; j_gene: TRBJ1-3; v_gene: TRBV12-3/TRBV12-4
CDR3aa: CASTRLAGPYNEQFF; j_gene: TRBJ2-1; v_gene: TRBV5-1
CDR3aa: CAISDRNNYGYTF; j_gene: TRBJ1-2; v_gene: TRBV10-3
CDR3aa: CAISESDSLEYGRNEQFF; j_gene: TRBJ2-1; v_gene: TRBV10-3
CDR3aa: CASSFGYSTDTQYF; j_gene: TRBJ2-3; v_gene: TRBV7-2
CDR3aa: CASSLSSGDRNYGYTF; j_gene: TRBJ1-2; v_gene: TRBV27
CDR3aa: CATSEPGQGGEQYF; j_gene: TRBJ2-7; v_gene: TRBV24-1
CDR3aa: CSASFLTGTTEETQYF; j_gene: TRBJ2-5; v_gene: TRBV20-1
CDR3aa: CASRDGSLFEAFF; j_gene: TRBJ1-1; v_gene: TRBV10-2
CDR3aa: CASSDSATSEYNEQFF; j_gene: TRBJ2-1; v_gene: TRBV6-4
CDR3aa: CAWSYRDYEQYF; j_gene: TRBJ2-7; v_gene: TRBV30
CDR3aa: CASSGPGLAGDHNEQFF; j_gene: TRBJ2-1; v_gene: TRBV9
CDR3aa: CASSLAGASSYNEQFF; j_gene: TRBJ2-1; v_gene: TRBV12-3/TRBV12-4
CDR3aa: CASILGQGEYNQPQHF; j_gene: TRBJ1-5; v_gene: TRBV12-3/TRBV12-4
CDR3aa: CASSKALYGYTF; j_gene: TRBJ1-2; v_gene: TRBV21-1
CDR3aa: CASKISTGGSYEQYF; j_gene: TRBJ2-7; v_gene: TRBV2